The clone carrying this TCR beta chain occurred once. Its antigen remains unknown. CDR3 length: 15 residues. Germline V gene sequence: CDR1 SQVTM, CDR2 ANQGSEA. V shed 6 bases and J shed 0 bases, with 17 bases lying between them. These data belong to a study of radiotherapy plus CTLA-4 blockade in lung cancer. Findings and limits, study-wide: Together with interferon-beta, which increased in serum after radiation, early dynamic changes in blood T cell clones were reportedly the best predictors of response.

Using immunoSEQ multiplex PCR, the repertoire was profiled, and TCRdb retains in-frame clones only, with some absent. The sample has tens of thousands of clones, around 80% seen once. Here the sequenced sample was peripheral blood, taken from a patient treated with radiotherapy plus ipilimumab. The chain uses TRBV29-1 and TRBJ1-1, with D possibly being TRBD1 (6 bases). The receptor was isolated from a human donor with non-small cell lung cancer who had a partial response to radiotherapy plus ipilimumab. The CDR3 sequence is CSVQPSGGVNTEAFF. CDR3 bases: TGCAGCGTGCAGCCGAGTGGGGGCGTGAACACTGAAGCTTTCTTT.